A single sample gave rise to the 30 T cell receptor beta chains below, sequenced in a study of T cell responses to AZD1222 COVID-19 vaccine. Clones were sequenced by immunoSEQ multiplex PCR, and TCRdb holds only the in-frame ones, with some missing. The sample has 190,000 or so clones, 88% seen once. The specimen comprised peripheral blood, sampled 28 days after the second AZD1222 dose. The source of these receptors is an adult who received the AZD1222 COVID-19 vaccine.

The chain carries TRBV9 and TRBJ2-7; 7 bases are shared with TRBD2. This CDR3 comprises 15 residues. V dropped 4 bases and J dropped 6; count of bases not matched to a gene: 13. Per the germline V gene, CDR1 is SGDLS and CDR2 is YYNGEE. The CDR3 spells CASSPGVAGVGEQYF. For the CDR3, the DNA is TGTGCCAGCAGCCCGGGGGTCGCGGGAGTGGGCGAGCAGTACTTC.

The rearrangement uses TRBV14 and TRBJ2-7; the D call may be TRBD1 or TRBD2 (5 bases each). Trimming left V 4 bases short and J 0 bases short, with 16 bases between. CDR1 is SGHDN and CDR2 is FVKESK in the germline V gene. This CDR3 is 16 amino acids long. CDR3 sequence: CASSPGLPTFSYEQYF. The CDR3 DNA reads as TGTGCCAGCAGCCCGGGGCTCCCTACCTTCTCCTACGAGCAGTACTTC.

This chain links TRBV6-5 with TRBJ1-3; D is possibly TRBD1 (5 bases). The CDR3 sequence is 15 residues long. CDR1 and CDR2 from the germline V gene are MNHEY and SVGAGI. V was pared by 2 bases and J by 2 bases, with 10 bases between. CDR3: CASSYGGSTGNTIYF. The CDR3 nucleotides read TGTGCCAGCAGTTACGGGGGTTCGACTGGAAACACCATATATTTT.

Comments on this clone: The same CDR3 arises from other DNA sequences in this sample as well. The rearrangement links TRBV7-3 to TRBJ2-7; 12 bases are a match to TRBD2. The CDR3 has 14 residues. The V gene's germline CDR1 is SGHTA and CDR2 FQGTGA. The J segment lost 5 bases and the V segment lost 3 bases, leaving 2 bases of the junction unmatched. The CDR3 loop is CASSLTSGSHEQYF. The CDR3 nucleotides read TGTGCCAGCAGCTTGACTAGCGGGAGTCACGAGCAGTACTTC.

The chain is built from TRBV3-1 (or the pseudogene TRBV3-2) and TRBJ2-2; 8 nucleotides line up with TRBD1. Germline V gene sequence: CDR1 LGHDT, CDR2 YNNKEL (reference sequence). The CDR3 extends over 13 amino acids. V shed 0 bases and J 11 bases; nucleotides not matched to a gene: 2. The CDR3 sequence is CASSQDDRGELFF. Here the CDR3 DNA reads TGTGCCAGCAGCCAAGATGACAGGGGCGAGCTGTTTTTT.

This clone turned up a few times. J is TRBJ1-4 and V is TRBV14; 10 nucleotides align to TRBD1. The CDR3 extends over 15 amino acids. From germline, CDR1 is SGHDN and CDR2 FVKESK. The J segment lost 8 bases and the V segment lost 4 bases, leaving 7 bases of the junction unmatched. The CDR3 sequence is CASSPRQGAREKLFF. In DNA form, the CDR3 reads TGTGCCAGCAGCCCTAGACAGGGGGCCAGAGAAAAACTGTTTTTT.

This chain links TRBV2 with TRBJ2-3; 9 bases are shared with TRBD2. V shed 1 base and J 4 bases; nucleotides not matched to a gene: 6. Germline CDR1 reads SNHLY; CDR2 reads FYNNEI. The CDR3 has 16 amino acids. CDR3 loop: CASSEGLAARADTQYF. The CDR3 nucleotides read TGTGCCAGCAGTGAAGGACTAGCGGCCCGGGCAGATACGCAGTATTTT.

This clone has more than one count but fewer than ten. This chain connects TRBV5-1 to TRBJ1-1; TRBD1 matches 10 bases. CDR3 length equals 17 residues. In germline, CDR1 is SGHRS, CDR2 YFSETQ. V shed 0 bases and J 4 bases; nucleotides not matched to a gene: 9. The CDR3 protein is CASSLARGTGVGTEAFF. Written as DNA, the CDR3 is TGCGCCAGCAGCTTGGCGCGAGGGACAGGGGTGGGCACTGAAGCTTTCTTT.

The chain recombines TRBV6-2 or TRBV6-3 with TRBJ2-3; no firm D call. Trimming shortened V by 6 bases and J by 6 bases, and 10 bases separated the two germline ends. Germline V lookup: CDR1 MNHEY, CDR2 SVGEGT. This CDR3 is 12 amino acids long. The CDR3 coding sequence is TGTGCCAGCAGCGCCCGGCGCGATACGCAGTATTTT. Translated, it gives CASSARRDTQYF.

The chain joins TRBV4-2 to TRBJ2-6, with D unclear. The CDR3 totals 16 residues. The germline gives CDR1 LGHNA, CDR2 YNFKEQ. Trimming removed 2 bases at V and 0 bases at J, with 8 bases between. The CDR3 nucleotides are TGTGCCAGCAGCCAAAGGAGCGACTCTGGGGCCAACGTCCTGACTTTC. Translation gives CASSQRSDSGANVLTF.

V and J are TRBV11-2 and TRBJ1-1; weak D call: TRBD1 (5 bases). The CDR3 consists of 15 residues. V lost 5 bases and J lost 3, with 16 bases in between. CDR1 and CDR2 from the germline V gene are SGHAT and FQNNGV. This CDR3 is CASSQWTAGDTEAFF. In DNA form, the CDR3 reads TGTGCCAGCAGCCAGTGGACGGCGGGGGACACTGAAGCTTTCTTT.

The V call is TRBV6-5, the J call TRBJ2-7, with 7 bases matching TRBD2. Germline V gene sequence: CDR1 MNHEY, CDR2 SVGAGI. The CDR3 loop spans 15 amino acids. V shed 7 bases, J shed 3 bases, and the junction held 12 bases outside the gene matches. The CDR3 loop is CASTTGVAGLYEQYF. CDR3 nucleotide sequence: TGTGCCAGCACCACCGGAGTAGCGGGCCTCTACGAGCAGTACTTC.

The gene calls are TRBV7-9 and TRBJ1-2, with D possibly TRBD1 on 6 matching bases. Trimming stripped 5 bases from V and 8 bases from J, with 24 bases between. Per germline, CDR1 SEHNR and CDR2 FQNEAQ (reference sequence). This CDR3 spans 16 amino acids. Here the CDR3 reads CASSVTGHKTGVGYTF. The CDR3 nucleotides are TGTGCCAGCAGCGTCACAGGGCATAAGACAGGTGTCGGCTACACCTTC.

The rearrangement uses TRBV9 and TRBJ2-1, with a possible D match to TRBD1 (6 bases). Germline values: CDR1 SGDLS, CDR2 YYNGEE. The CDR3 consists of 15 residues. Trimming cost V 4 bases and J 3 bases, with 14 bases left between them. CDR3 loop: CASSYAGENYNEQFF. DNA of the CDR3: TGTGCCAGCAGCTACGCAGGGGAGAACTACAATGAGCAGTTCTTC.

V gene TRBV11-2 combines with J gene TRBJ2-7, with D unclear. The V and J ends lost 1 base and 13 bases respectively, with 20 bases between them. The V gene's germline CDR1 is SGHAT and CDR2 FQNNGV. The CDR3 length is 14 residues. The CDR3 sequence is CASSLGIRTGVGYF. The CDR3 DNA sequence: TGTGCCAGCAGCTTAGGGATACGGACCGGCGTCGGCTACTTC.

The chain joins TRBV9 to TRBJ1-4; 12 positions agree with TRBD1. CDR3 size: 17 residues. Germline CDR1 and CDR2: SGDLS and YYNGEE. J gave up 3 bases and V 5 bases, and 8 bases lay outside the gene matches. In DNA form, the CDR3 reads TGTGCCAGCAGTCTTGGGACAGGGGGCTCGGCTAATGAAAAACTGTTTTTT. It translates to CASSLGTGGSANEKLFF. Full variable domain (missing parts from reference TRBV9 and TRBJ1-4): DSGVTQTPKHLITATGQRVTLRCSPRSGDLSVYWYQQSLDQGLQFLIQYYNGEERAKGNILERFSAQQFPDLHSELNLSSLELGDSALYFCASSLGTGGSANEKLFFGSGTQLSVL.

The chain employs TRBV21-1 and TRBJ1-5. TRBV21-1 is a pseudogene. The CDR3 extends over 15 amino acids. CDR3 region: CASSKETECNQPQHF. DNA for the CDR3: TGTGCCAGCAGCAAAGAGACGGAATGCAATCAGCCCCAGCATTTT.

The chain employs TRBV12-3 or TRBV12-4 and TRBJ2-5; D is unclear. Trimming left V 8 bases short and J 5 bases short, with 9 bases between. The CDR3 contains 11 residues. CDR3 in DNA: TGTGCCAGCTGCTCGCGGGAGACCCAGTACTTC. Protein: CASCSRETQYF.

The gene calls are TRBV9 and TRBJ1-4; no reliable D call. Trimming cost V 4 bases and J 8 bases, with 18 bases left between them. Germline values: CDR1 SGDLS, CDR2 YYNGEE. The CDR3 extends over 15 amino acids. CDR3 sequence (DNA): TGTGCCAGCAGCTTAAACCCCATACCCGGGGAAAAACTGTTTTTT. It is translated as CASSLNPIPGEKLFF. Together with reference TRBV9 and TRBJ1-4, the CDR3 gives the full variable domain: DSGVTQTPKHLITATGQRVTLRCSPRSGDLSVYWYQQSLDQGLQFLIQYYNGEERAKGNILERFSAQQFPDLHSELNLSSLELGDSALYFCASSLNPIPGEKLFFGSGTQLSVL.

The chain links TRBV12-3 or TRBV12-4 to TRBJ1-1; no definite D call. The V end was cut by 1 base, the J end by 11 bases, with 11 bases between. This CDR3 spans 12 amino acids. CDR3 DNA sequence: TGTGCCAGCAGTTTAGTAGGGTCGAGGGCTTTCTTT. Amino acids: CASSLVGSRAFF.

This clone was counted once. This chain connects TRBV28 to TRBJ2-1, with 8 bases matching TRBD1. The CDR3 runs 13 residues. The ends lost 10 bases at V and 2 bases at J; junction bases unmatched: 4. Germline CDR1 reads MDHEN; CDR2 reads SYDVKM. The CDR3 loop reads CATDRGAYNEQFF. The CDR3 bases are TGTGCCACTGACAGGGGCGCCTACAATGAGCAGTTCTTC.

V is TRBV28 and J is TRBJ2-2; D gene uncertain. Per germline, CDR1 MDHEN and CDR2 SYDVKM. The V and J ends lost 6 bases and 5 bases respectively, with 10 bases between them. This CDR3 has 13 residues. This CDR3 is CASRMDLTGELFF. DNA for the CDR3: TGTGCCAGCAGGATGGACCTTACCGGGGAGCTGTTTTTT.

The rearrangement links TRBV12-3 or TRBV12-4 to TRBJ2-7, with 8 bases fitting TRBD2. V lost 3 bases and J lost 4; bases outside the gene matches: 2. The CDR3 totals 13 residues. CDR3 protein: CASSFTSGYEQYF. In nucleotides, the CDR3 is TGTGCCAGCAGTTTTACTAGCGGATACGAGCAGTACTTC.

The chain carries TRBV5-4 and TRBJ1-4; D gene unclear. V was clipped by 8 bases and J by 6 bases, with 14 bases between them. The CDR3 has 13 amino acids. Per the germline V gene, CDR1 is SGHNT and CDR2 is YYREEE (reference sequence). CDR3 protein: CASRESLDEKLFF. The CDR3 DNA sequence: TGTGCCAGTAGGGAGAGCCTCGATGAAAAACTGTTTTTT.

The chain employs TRBV30 and TRBJ1-1; D unresolved. Germline CDR1 is GTSNPN and CDR2 is SVGIG (reference sequence). V shed 3 bases and J shed 1 base, with 12 bases lying between them. This CDR3 comprises 14 residues. The CDR3 DNA follows: TGTGCCTGGAGCCGAGGACCCTCGAACACTGAAGCTTTCTTT. This gives the protein CAWSRGPSNTEAFF.

The chain combines TRBV7-9 with TRBJ1-2; possible D gene TRBD1, 6 bases. The CDR3 is made up of 15 amino acids. The germline V gene has CDR1 SEHNR and CDR2 FQNEAQ (reference sequence). V was trimmed by 1 base and J by 2 bases, leaving 11 bases between them. This chain's CDR3 is CASSLVGQKNYGYTF. CDR3 nucleotides: TGTGCCAGCAGCTTAGTAGGACAGAAAAACTATGGCTACACCTTC. Based on the CDR3 plus reference TRBV7-9 and TRBJ1-2, the full variable domain is DTGVSQNPRHKITKRGQNVTFRCDPISEHNRLYWYRQTLGQGPEFLTYFQNEAQLEKSRLLSDRFSAERPKGSFSTLEIQRTEQGDSAMYLCASSLVGQKNYGYTFGSGTRLTVV.

J is TRBJ1-5 and V is TRBV19; 9 bases fit TRBD1. Unmatched junction bases numbered 12, after V lost 9 bases and J lost 3 bases. CDR3 length: 16 residues. Per germline, CDR1 LNHDA and CDR2 SQIVND (reference sequence). The CDR3 is CASRRGGQGHNQPQHF. CDR3 DNA: TGTGCCAGCCGAAGGGGGGGACAGGGCCACAATCAGCCCCAGCATTTT.

This clone was found once. The chain recombines TRBV29-1 with TRBJ2-5, with 7 bases fitting TRBD2. Germline V gives CDR1 SQVTM, CDR2 ANQGSEA. V lost 6 bases and J lost 9; bases outside the gene matches: 13. The CDR3 consists of 13 residues. This chain's CDR3 is CSVVPSGEGAQYF. The CDR3 region has the DNA TGCAGCGTCGTTCCTAGCGGCGAAGGGGCCCAGTACTTC. Based on the CDR3 plus reference TRBV29-1 and TRBJ2-5, the full variable domain is SAVISQKPSRDICQRGTSLTIQCQVDSQVTMMFWYRQQPGQSLTLIATANQGSEATYESGFVIDKFPISRPNLTFSTLTVSNMSPEDSSIYLCSVVPSGEGAQYFGPGTRLLVL.

The chain links TRBV18 to TRBJ2-1, with 11 nucleotides matching TRBD1. The J segment lost 3 bases and the V segment lost 3 bases, leaving 7 bases of the junction unmatched. Germline values: CDR1 KGHSH, CDR2 LQKENI. This CDR3 is built from 17 residues. CDR3 residues: CASSPSRTGGYYNEQFF. The CDR3 nucleotides are TGTGCCAGCTCACCCTCGAGGACAGGGGGCTACTACAATGAGCAGTTCTTC. The full variable domain, completed using reference TRBV18 and TRBJ2-1, is NAGVMQNPRHLVRRRGQEARLRCSPMKGHSHVYWYRQLPEEGLKFMVYLQKENIIDESGMPKERFSAEFPKEGPSILRIQQVVRGDSAAYFCASSPSRTGGYYNEQFFGPGTRLTVL.

The V gene is TRBV6-5, the J gene TRBJ2-7; D possibly uses TRBD1 or TRBD2 (5 bases each). The V end lost 8 bases, the J end lost 5 bases, and 19 bases lay between the germline ends. Germline V gene lookup returns CDR1 MNHEY and CDR2 SVGAGI. The length of the CDR3 is 14 residues. The CDR3: CASRSIMPGHEQYF. The CDR3 bases are TGTGCCAGCCGATCAATTATGCCGGGGCACGAGCAGTACTTC.